The 17 T cell receptor beta chains below all came from one sample that was sequenced in a study of beta chain features in type 1 diabetes. Whole-study results and caveats: A moderate, significant TCRB CDR3 shortening appeared in type 1 diabetes across four CD4+ subsets.

What was sequenced were expressed TCRB transcripts, since all of the isolated RNA had been reverse transcribed. TCRdb's table, derived via immunoSEQ multiplex PCR, lists solely in-frame clones and lacks some. The table has under 150,000 clones, about 10% seen once; the top ten hold 0.7% to 0.85%. No antigens are known for them. The sample comprised central memory CD4+ T cells from blood. All receptors come from a man under 40 with type 1 diabetes.

This clone was seen a single time. The sample has other DNA sequences that encode this CDR3 too. The V and J genes are TRBV18 and TRBJ2-1, with 9 bases matching TRBD1. The CDR3 extends over 15 amino acids. V trimming: 3 bases; J trimming: 3 bases; junction bases outside the gene matches: 3. Per germline, CDR1 KGHSH and CDR2 LQKENI. This CDR3 reads CASSPMTGGYNEQFF. For the CDR3, the DNA is TGTGCCAGCTCACCGATGACAGGGGGCTACAATGAGCAGTTCTTC. The full variable domain, completed using reference TRBV18 and TRBJ2-1, is NAGVMQNPRHLVRRRGQEARLRCSPMKGHSHVYWYRQLPEEGLKFMVYLQKENIIDESGMPKERFSAEFPKEGPSILRIQQVVRGDSAAYFCASSPMTGGYNEQFFGPGTRLTVL.

This clone has only a few counts. The V call is TRBV5-4, the J call TRBJ1-2, with 8 bases identical to TRBD1. J lost 2 bases, V lost 0 bases, and 3 bases had no gene match. Germline V CDR1 and CDR2: SGHNT, YYREEE (reference sequence). The CDR3 is 15 residues long. CDR3 region: CASSLAQGANYGYTF. CDR3 DNA sequence: TGTGCCAGCAGCTTGGCTCAGGGGGCAAACTATGGCTACACCTTC.

This clone has a handful of counts. The chain employs TRBV7-2 and TRBJ2-1; 8 nucleotides match TRBD2. V dropped 2 bases and J dropped 1; count of bases not matched to a gene: 4. The CDR3 has 16 amino acids. Per germline, CDR1 SGHTA and CDR2 FQGNSA. The CDR3 region is CASSLFGTRSYNEQFF. CDR3 nucleotides: TGTGCCAGCAGCTTATTTGGGACTAGGTCCTACAATGAGCAGTTCTTC.

This clone occurred many times. V and J are TRBV4-2 and TRBJ1-1; 9 nucleotides match TRBD1. Germline CDR1 reads LGHNA; CDR2 reads YNFKEQ. This CDR3 spans 14 amino acids. V gave up 0 bases and J gave up 8 bases; unmatched junction bases: 4. This CDR3 reads CASSQETDRGEAFF. The CDR3 nucleotides read TGTGCCAGCAGCCAAGAAACCGACAGGGGGGAAGCTTTCTTT.

A single count supports this clone. The same CDR3 arises from other DNA sequences in this sample as well. The chain employs TRBV19 and TRBJ2-7; 10 nucleotides align to TRBD2. This CDR3 comprises 17 residues. Germline CDR1 reads LNHDA; CDR2 reads SQIVND (reference sequence). V shed 5 bases, J shed 5 bases, and the junction held 15 bases outside the gene matches. CDR3: CASSPRIPSGGVHEQYF. The CDR3 DNA reads TGTGCCAGTAGTCCCCGGATTCCCAGCGGGGGGGTGCACGAGCAGTACTTC. Full variable domain (outside the CDR3, taken from reference TRBV19 and TRBJ2-7): DGGITQSPKYLFRKEGQNVTLSCEQNLNHDAMYWYRQDPGQGLRLIYYSQIVNDFQKGDIAEGYSVSREKKESFPLTVTSAQKNPTAFYLCASSPRIPSGGVHEQYFGPGTRLTVT.

This clone appeared a few times. This chain connects TRBV5-1 to TRBJ2-1; D may be TRBD1 (7 bases). The CDR3 covers 15 residues. Germline V lookup: CDR1 SGHRS, CDR2 YFSETQ. Trimming took off 4 bases at V and 7 bases at J, with 18 bases between the two ends. This chain's CDR3 is CASSPRGDFVNEQFF. As DNA, the CDR3 is TGCGCCAGCAGCCCCAGGGGGGATTTTGTGAATGAGCAGTTCTTC.

The chain couples TRBV28 to TRBJ2-1, with a possible D match to TRBD2 (7 bases). V was clipped by 2 bases and J by 9 bases, with 11 bases between them. The CDR3 covers 13 residues. The germline V gene encodes CDR1 MDHEN and CDR2 SYDVKM. The CDR3, as DNA: TGTGCCAGCAGTTTAGGGGGGGGCCTTGAGCAGTTCTTC. This codes for CASSLGGGLEQFF. The full variable domain, completed using reference TRBV28 and TRBJ2-1, is DVKVTQSSRYLVKRTGEKVFLECVQDMDHENMFWYRQDPGLGLRLIYFSYDVKMKEKGDIPEGYSVSREKKERFSLILESASTNQTSMYLCASSLGGGLEQFFGPGTRLTVL.

The chain recombines TRBV2 with TRBJ1-5, with 8 nucleotides matching TRBD1. Germline assignment: CDR1 SNHLY and CDR2 FYNNEI. V was clipped by 8 bases and J by 6 bases; unmatched bases: 9. CDR3 length: 14 residues. CDR3 region: CASLAGQGGQPQHF. DNA for the CDR3: TGTGCCAGCCTGGCCGGACAGGGAGGTCAGCCCCAGCATTTT.

In this sample, this clone turned up a few times. The CDR3: CASSLPSAGETQYF. CDR3 coding DNA: TGTGCCAGCAGCTTGCCTAGCGCGGGGGAGACCCAGTACTTC. This chain joins TRBV7-2 and TRBJ2-5; D might be TRBD2 (6 bases). There are 14 residues in the CDR3. Trimming took off 3 bases at V and 5 bases at J, with 13 bases between the two ends. The germline gives CDR1 SGHTA, CDR2 FQGNSA.

The rearrangement uses TRBV7-2 and TRBJ2-5; 8 nucleotides align to TRBD2. The ends lost 3 bases at V and 1 base at J; junction bases unmatched: 4. The CDR3 consists of 15 residues. Germline V gene sequence: CDR1 SGHTA, CDR2 FQGNSA. Here the CDR3 reads CASSFPGGAQETQYF. CDR3 bases: TGTGCCAGCAGCTTTCCGGGGGGGGCCCAAGAGACCCAGTACTTC.

The V and J genes are TRBV5-1 and TRBJ1-3; no clear D gene. V lost 0 bases and J 3 bases, leaving 10 bases between the germline ends. Germline CDR1 reads SGHRS; CDR2 reads YFSETQ. The CDR3 spans 15 residues. The CDR3 region is CASSLEAADGNTIYF. CDR3 nucleotide sequence: TGCGCCAGCAGCTTGGAAGCGGCAGATGGAAACACCATATATTTT.

The chain has TRBV5-1 and TRBJ2-3; 7 bases match TRBD1. The CDR3 has 13 amino acids. Germline loops: CDR1 SGHRS, CDR2 YFSETQ. J lost 5 bases, V lost 2 bases, and 2 bases had no gene match. CDR3 coding DNA: TGCGCCAGCAGCTTAGGGACAGAAGATACGCAGTATTTT. Translation gives CASSLGTEDTQYF.

J is TRBJ2-7 and V is TRBV5-1, with 9 bases identical to TRBD2. The CDR3 runs to 15 residues. Germline V gives CDR1 SGHRS, CDR2 YFSETQ. V was pared by 0 bases and J by 5 bases, with 6 bases of the junction left unmatched. The CDR3 sequence: CASSLVSSGANEQYF. The DNA of the CDR3 is TGCGCCAGCAGCTTGGTATCTAGCGGGGCCAACGAGCAGTACTTC.

The gene calls are TRBV4-2 and TRBJ1-1; 7 bases align to TRBD1. Germline loops: CDR1 LGHNA, CDR2 YNFKEQ. Unmatched junction bases numbered 8, after V lost 3 bases and J lost 10 bases. CDR3 length: 13 residues. The CDR3 loop reads CASSQTGGGSAFF. The CDR3 DNA reads as TGTGCCAGCAGCCAGACCGGAGGGGGCTCAGCTTTCTTT.

This clone has a handful of counts. V is TRBV7-2 and J is TRBJ2-2; 10 bases agree with TRBD2. With V trimmed by 5 bases and J by 7 bases, 13 bases remained unmatched. The CDR3 loop spans 17 amino acids. Germline CDR1 is SGHTA and CDR2 is FQGNSA. The CDR3 sequence is CASSPSATSGPRGELFF. CDR3 nucleotide sequence: TGTGCCAGCAGCCCGTCCGCGACTAGCGGGCCCCGCGGGGAGCTGTTTTTT.

A few counts support this clone. This chain's CDR3 is CASSGQGGLSNQPQHF. Written as DNA, the CDR3 is TGTGCCAGCAGTGGGCAGGGAGGACTTAGCAATCAGCCCCAGCATTTT. The chain joins TRBV6-1 to TRBJ1-5, with D tentatively TRBD1 (5 bases). The CDR3 has 16 residues. The V end was cut by 4 bases, the J end by 0 bases, with 13 bases between. Germline-derived CDR1 and CDR2 are MNHNS and SASEGT.

This clone was observed a handful of times. This chain uses TRBV7-9 with TRBJ1-5; D not certain. Germline V CDR1 and CDR2: SEHNR, FQNEAQ (reference sequence). The ends were cut back, 3 bases at V and 5 bases at J, with 5 bases in the middle. The CDR3 has 12 amino acids. The CDR3, as DNA: TGTGCCAGCAGCTTCTCCGATCAGCCCCAGCATTTT. Its translation: CASSFSDQPQHF. Complete variable domain (other parts from reference TRBV7-9 and TRBJ1-5): DTGVSQNPRHKITKRGQNVTFRCDPISEHNRLYWYRQTLGQGPEFLTYFQNEAQLEKSRLLSDRFSAERPKGSFSTLEIQRTEQGDSAMYLCASSFSDQPQHFGDGTRLSIL.